A selection of T cell receptor beta chains follows, all from one sample in a study of T-cell reconstitution after alpha-beta-depleted transplantation in children. Each CDR3 protein is one row after TCRdb ran MiXCR on the PCR reads. The sample shows 240,000 or so distinct CDR3 sequences, 9.5% to 15% of them seen only once. Sequenced here: PBMCs from the stem cell graft donor, sampled from the stem cell graft. The receptors here all came from a human donor who donated a stem cell graft to a child with acute lymphoblastic leukemia. The conserved cysteine and the conserved F or W are not part of the CDR3 here. Fields, in order: V gene, CDR3 protein.

V gene: TRBV12-5
CDR3 protein: ASGLGTGTGYTGELF

V gene: TRBV5-1
CDR3 protein: ASSGGGAGETQY

V gene: TRBV29-1
CDR3 protein: SELAGNEQF

V gene: TRBV20-1
CDR3 protein: SAGPGQGSSPLH

V gene: TRBV2
CDR3 protein: ASSDRDRSYEQY

V gene: TRBV27
CDR3 protein: ASSSSQGYEQY

V gene: TRBV5-6
CDR3 protein: ASSFTGIGEQY

V gene: TRBV5-4
CDR3 protein: ASSTRTGFGANVLT

V gene: TRBV6-1
CDR3 protein: ASLGLAGTGELF

V gene: TRBV29-1
CDR3 protein: SVGGLYGYT

V gene: TRBV12-3/TRBV12-4
CDR3 protein: ASSYTPVGGNGYT

V gene: TRBV20-1
CDR3 protein: SADDRENYGYT

V gene: TRBV19
CDR3 protein: ASNSDRAIRPGEQF

V gene: TRBV9
CDR3 protein: ASSSVGGSDQPQH

V gene: TRBV11-3
CDR3 protein: ASSTDNEQF

V gene: TRBV12-3/TRBV12-4
CDR3 protein: ASSLSQTQY

V gene: TRBV5-5
CDR3 protein: ASSWRDRTYNEQF

V gene: TRBV7-2
CDR3 protein: ASSLKRDQETQY

V gene: TRBV7-8
CDR3 protein: ASSLFQGPSYEQY

V gene: TRBV7-9
CDR3 protein: ASSSPGRSGNTIY

V gene: TRBV7-9
CDR3 protein: ASSSPPGQRYYEQY

V gene: TRBV27
CDR3 protein: ASSLSPTNEQY

V gene: TRBV5-5
CDR3 protein: ASSLGVTSNQPQH

V gene: TRBV29-1
CDR3 protein: SARISGSISYEQY

V gene: TRBV18
CDR3 protein: ASSPQTENTEAF

V gene: TRBV7-2
CDR3 protein: ASSLASPGGDQPQH

V gene: TRBV19
CDR3 protein: ASTPLPSKPSSYNEQF

V gene: TRBV5-1
CDR3 protein: ASSSSGLHRNTEAF

V gene: TRBV5-1
CDR3 protein: ASHPTANTEAF

V gene: TRBV5-1
CDR3 protein: ASRASGTQETQY

V gene: TRBV5-1
CDR3 protein: ASSTRRDTKETQY

V gene: TRBV12-3/TRBV12-4
CDR3 protein: ASSLGAPGSPLH

V gene: TRBV9
CDR3 protein: ASPGGAGSGNTIY

V gene: TRBV5-1
CDR3 protein: ASSITGEDQPQH

V gene: TRBV7-9
CDR3 protein: ASSLSLGTYEQY

V gene: TRBV6-5
CDR3 protein: ASSYSSGTGYEQY

V gene: TRBV6-2/TRBV6-3
CDR3 protein: ASSMRLEGEQY

V gene: TRBV25-1
CDR3 protein: ASGWGTEAF

V gene: TRBV6-4
CDR3 protein: ASSETGGTDTQY

V gene: TRBV5-5
CDR3 protein: ASSLEGVTDIQY

V gene: TRBV29-1
CDR3 protein: SVALNSPDEQY

V gene: TRBV10-3
CDR3 protein: AISEVGGSPADTQY

V gene: TRBV4-2
CDR3 protein: ASSQELSSYNEQF

V gene: TRBV29-1
CDR3 protein: SVVQTVTNTEAF

V gene: TRBV9
CDR3 protein: ASSAEPSYEQY

V gene: TRBV27
CDR3 protein: ASSMDRGQPQH

V gene: TRBV5-4
CDR3 protein: ASSSRQDNTGELF

V gene: TRBV7-8
CDR3 protein: ASRASTNTGELF

V gene: TRBV11-1
CDR3 protein: ASSLAPGTGYGTGELF

V gene: TRBV18
CDR3 protein: ASSLRDSFGEQY

V gene: TRBV5-1
CDR3 protein: ASSLVGLAPPTDTQY

V gene: TRBV12-3/TRBV12-4
CDR3 protein: ASSNTGGFQLSGANVLT

V gene: TRBV28
CDR3 protein: ASSATPGGDEQY

V gene: TRBV7-7
CDR3 protein: ASSLSGGSGEQY

V gene: TRBV28
CDR3 protein: ASSITHSGANVLT

V gene: TRBV11-2
CDR3 protein: ASSLVGFRSQEQY

V gene: TRBV29-1
CDR3 protein: SVGPGRMNTEAF

V gene: TRBV5-1
CDR3 protein: ASSLQQGHTDTQY

V gene: TRBV7-2
CDR3 protein: ASRRSGRPPRVTEQF